There are a few counts of the clone carrying this T cell receptor (beta chain). The target antigen is unknown. Genomic DNA was the source, and TCR beta CDR3 was amplified from it by two-round multiplex PCR. Initially, in first-round PCR, primers specific to each TRBV and TRBJ gene were used. Universal primers were what the second PCR round relied on. TCRdb independently ran MiXCR on the multiplex PCR reads; one entry per CDR3 protein. The sample shows 15,000 to 20,000 distinct CDR3 sequences, less than 35% of them seen only once. This specimen belongs to a study of prognosis after radiotherapy for stage I lung cancer. Study overall: The study enrolled about 14 men and 6 women as patients, aged 53 to 84 with a median of 74.5 years. The study, taken as a whole, reports: Tumor specificity of the expanded TCR clones was not determined.

The germline V gene has CDR1 SGHNT and CDR2 YYREEE (reference sequence). V dropped 0 bases and J dropped 4 bases, with 5 bases sitting between them. The CDR3 consists of 12 residues. The TCR originated in a donor over 45 with non-small cell lung cancer. The sequencing here drew on PBMCs, taken before or after stereotactic body radiation therapy (not recorded which). V usage is TRBV5-4 and J usage is TRBJ2-7; D remains unclear. The CDR3 is CASSLGGYEQYF. CDR3 nucleotides: TGTGCCAGCAGCTTGGGTGGGTACGAGCAGTACTTC.